This T cell receptor (beta chain) derives from a study of blood T cell repertoires in COVID-19. Study summary: Spain, Italy and the United States supplied samples that represented acute and convalescent COVID-19. In each case, the material was cDNA or gDNA derived from T cells, B-cell-depleted T cells, or PBMCs.

V was clipped by 8 bases and J by 0 bases, with 7 bases between them. Germline lookup yields CDR1 SNHLY and CDR2 FYNNEI. This CDR3 region has 12 residues. How the authors handled the data: Amplified reference gene primers provided the basis for estimating nucleated cell counts. The data were produced by immunoSEQ multiplex PCR, yet TCRdb's version contains in-frame clones alone and is incomplete. Clone size and the V and J calls come from that table; the DNA yielded D and trimming. Of fewer than 80,000 clones listed, approximately 79% are singletons. The sequenced material came from peripheral blood. The chain recombines TRBV2 with TRBJ1-2; D uncertain. The receptor was isolated from an elderly woman with active or convalescent COVID-19. The CDR3 nucleotides read TGTGCCAGCGGCAGTTCTAACTATGGCTACACCTTC. The encoded protein is CASGSSNYGYTF. Supplemented by reference TRBV2 and TRBJ1-2, the full variable domain reads EPEVTQTPSHQVTQMGQEVILRCVPISNHLYFYWYRQILGQKVEFLVSFYNNEISEKSEIFDDQFSVERPDGSNFTLKIRSTKLEDSAMYFCASGSSNYGYTFGSGTRLTVV.